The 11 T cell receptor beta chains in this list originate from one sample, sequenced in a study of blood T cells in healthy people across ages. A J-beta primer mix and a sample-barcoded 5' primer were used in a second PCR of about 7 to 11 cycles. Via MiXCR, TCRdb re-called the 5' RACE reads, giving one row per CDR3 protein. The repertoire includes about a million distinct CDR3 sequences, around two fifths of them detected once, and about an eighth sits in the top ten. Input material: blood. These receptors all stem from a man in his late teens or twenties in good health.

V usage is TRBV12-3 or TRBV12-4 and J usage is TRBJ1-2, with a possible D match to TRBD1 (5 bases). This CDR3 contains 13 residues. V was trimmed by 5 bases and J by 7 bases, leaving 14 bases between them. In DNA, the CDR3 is TGTGCCAGCAGTGTTTTGACAGATGGTGGCTACACCTTC. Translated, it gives CASSVLTDGGYTF.

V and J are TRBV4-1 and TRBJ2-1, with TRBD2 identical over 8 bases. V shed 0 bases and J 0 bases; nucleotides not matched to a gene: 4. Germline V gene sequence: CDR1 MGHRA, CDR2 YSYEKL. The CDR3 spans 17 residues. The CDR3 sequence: CASSQESLAASYNEQFF. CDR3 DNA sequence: TGCGCCAGCAGCCAAGAATCACTAGCGGCCTCCTACAATGAGCAGTTCTTC.

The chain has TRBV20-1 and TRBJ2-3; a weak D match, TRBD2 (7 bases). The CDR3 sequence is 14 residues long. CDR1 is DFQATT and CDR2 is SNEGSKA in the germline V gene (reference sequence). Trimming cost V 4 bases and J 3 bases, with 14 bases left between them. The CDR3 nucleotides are TGCAGTGCTATCCGGGGGGCCTCTACAGATACGCAGTATTTT. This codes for CSAIRGASTDTQYF.

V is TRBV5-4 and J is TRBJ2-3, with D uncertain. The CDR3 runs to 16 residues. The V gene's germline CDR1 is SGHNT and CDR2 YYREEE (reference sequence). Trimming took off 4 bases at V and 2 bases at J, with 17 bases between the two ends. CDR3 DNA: TGTGCCAGCAGCACGTCACGTGGCAGAGCCACAGATACGCAGTATTTT. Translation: CASSTSRGRATDTQYF.

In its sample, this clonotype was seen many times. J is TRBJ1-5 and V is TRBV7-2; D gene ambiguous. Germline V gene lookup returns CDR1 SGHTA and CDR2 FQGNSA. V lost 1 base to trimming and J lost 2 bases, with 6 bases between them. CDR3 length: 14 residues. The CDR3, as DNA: TGTGCCAGCAGCTTAGAGTCCGGCAATCAGCCCCAGCATTTT. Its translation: CASSLESGNQPQHF. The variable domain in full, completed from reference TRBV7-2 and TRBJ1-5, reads GAGVSQSPSNKVTEKGKDVELRCDPISGHTALYWYRQSLGQGLEFLIYFQGNSAPDKSGLPSDRFSAERTGGSVSTLTIQRTQQEDSAVYLCASSLESGNQPQHFGDGTRLSIL.

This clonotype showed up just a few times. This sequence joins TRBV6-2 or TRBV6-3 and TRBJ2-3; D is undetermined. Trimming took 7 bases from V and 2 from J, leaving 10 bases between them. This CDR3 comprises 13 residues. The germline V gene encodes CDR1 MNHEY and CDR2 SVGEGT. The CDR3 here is CASIDPFTDTQYF. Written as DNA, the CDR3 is TGTGCCAGCATCGACCCCTTCACAGATACGCAGTATTTT.

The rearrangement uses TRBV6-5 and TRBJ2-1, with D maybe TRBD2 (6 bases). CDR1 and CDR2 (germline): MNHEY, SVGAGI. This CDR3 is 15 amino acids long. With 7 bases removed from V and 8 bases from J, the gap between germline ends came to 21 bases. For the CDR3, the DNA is TGTGCCAGCAAAAGTGGGGGGTTAGGGGTCCATGAGCAGTTCTTC. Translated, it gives CASKSGGLGVHEQFF.

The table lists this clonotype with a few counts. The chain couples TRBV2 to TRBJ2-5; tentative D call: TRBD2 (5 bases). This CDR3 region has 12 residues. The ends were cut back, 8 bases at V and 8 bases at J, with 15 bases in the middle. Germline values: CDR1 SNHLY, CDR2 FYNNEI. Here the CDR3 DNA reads TGTGCCAGCTTGGGAGCGGCGGACACCCAGTACTTC. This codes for CASLGAADTQYF.

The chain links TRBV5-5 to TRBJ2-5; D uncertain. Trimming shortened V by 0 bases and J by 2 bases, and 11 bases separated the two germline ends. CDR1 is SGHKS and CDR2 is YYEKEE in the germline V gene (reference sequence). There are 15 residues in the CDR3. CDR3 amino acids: CASSLVAAEQETQYF. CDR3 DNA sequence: TGTGCCAGCAGCTTGGTCGCGGCAGAACAAGAGACCCAGTACTTC.

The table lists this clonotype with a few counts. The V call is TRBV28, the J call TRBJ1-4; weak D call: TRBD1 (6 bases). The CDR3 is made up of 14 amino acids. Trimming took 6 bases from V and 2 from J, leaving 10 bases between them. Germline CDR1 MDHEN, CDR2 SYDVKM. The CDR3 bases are TGTGCCAGCAGAAAGGGGGATACTAATGAAAAACTGTTTTTT. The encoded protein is CASRKGDTNEKLFF.

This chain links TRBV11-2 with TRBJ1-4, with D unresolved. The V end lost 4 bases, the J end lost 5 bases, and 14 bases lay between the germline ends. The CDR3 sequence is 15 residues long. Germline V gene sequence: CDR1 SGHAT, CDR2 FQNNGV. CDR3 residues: CASSWNKERNEKLFF. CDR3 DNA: TGTGCCAGCAGCTGGAACAAAGAAAGGAATGAAAAACTGTTTTTT.